Shown below are 22 T cell receptor beta chains from a single sample sequenced in a study of cytomegalovirus exposure and HLA in healthy donors. Method: immunoSEQ multiplex PCR; TCRdb's copy keeps in-frame clones and lacks some. The sample shows approximately 260,000 clones, approximately 84% of them seen only once. The material sequenced was PBMCs. Receptors originate from a woman under 40 in good health and CMV-seropositive.

The V call is TRBV7-3, the J call TRBJ2-5; tentatively, D is TRBD1 (6 bases). Germline values: CDR1 SGHTA, CDR2 FQGTGA. The CDR3 extends over 13 amino acids. V lost 5 bases to trimming and J lost 5 bases, with 12 bases between them. The CDR3 nucleotides read TGTGCCAGCAGCCCTGGGACAAGGGAGACCCAGTACTTC. Translating gives CASSPGTRETQYF.

The chain employs TRBV7-6 and TRBJ2-2; 9 positions agree with TRBD1. CDR3 size: 15 residues. CDR1 and CDR2 (germline): SGHVS, FNYEAQ. The ends lost 5 bases at V and 6 bases at J; junction bases unmatched: 7. CDR3 bases: TGTGCCAGCAGCCCACAGGGGGCTGTGGCCGGGGAGCTGTTTTTT. Encoded protein: CASSPQGAVAGELFF.

The rearrangement links TRBV11-2 to TRBJ2-7; D is ambiguous. Trimming shortened V by 3 bases and J by 5 bases, and 5 bases separated the two germline ends. The CDR3 spans 11 residues. Germline V lookup: CDR1 SGHAT, CDR2 FQNNGV. CDR3 sequence reads: CASSFSDEQYF. The CDR3 DNA is TGTGCCAGCAGCTTCAGTGACGAGCAGTACTTC.

V is TRBV11-2 and J is TRBJ2-7, with TRBD2 identical over 9 bases. CDR1 is SGHAT, CDR2 FQNNGV, per germline. The length of the CDR3 is 13 residues. The V gene end was trimmed by 11 bases and the J gene end by 5 bases; junction bases not matched to a gene: 10. In nucleotides, the CDR3 is TGTGCCTCCTGGGCGGGAGGGCCAGACGAGCAGTACTTC. Translated: CASWAGGPDEQYF.

The table lists this clone with a few counts. V gene TRBV5-6 combines with J gene TRBJ1-2; D is ambiguous. The CDR3 has 17 amino acids. Trimming shortened V by 0 bases and J by 7 bases, and 22 bases separated the two germline ends. Germline assignment: CDR1 SGHDT and CDR2 YYEEEE. CDR3: CASSLGAGTEILSGYTF. The CDR3 nucleotides are TGTGCCAGCAGCTTGGGGGCTGGAACAGAAATCCTATCTGGCTACACCTTC.

This sequence joins TRBV2 and TRBJ2-7; 11 bases align to TRBD2. This CDR3 is built from 16 residues. V was pared by 6 bases and J by 3 bases, with 10 bases of the junction left unmatched. The germline CDR1 and CDR2 sequences are SNHLY and FYNNEI. In nucleotides, the CDR3 is TGTGCCAGCAGGCCTCCTCTAGCGGGAGGTCTCTACGAGCAGTACTTC. This encodes CASRPPLAGGLYEQYF.

V usage is TRBV7-9 and J usage is TRBJ2-3; D perhaps matches TRBD2 (6 bases). This CDR3 spans 16 amino acids. V was cut by 1 base and J by 2 bases, with 13 bases left in between. Germline V gives CDR1 SEHNR, CDR2 FQNEAQ (reference sequence). The DNA of the CDR3 is TGTGCCAGCAGCTTAGGGCGGGGTTTGCTCACAGATACGCAGTATTTT. Its protein product is CASSLGRGLLTDTQYF.

J is TRBJ2-4 and V is TRBV7-3; 13 bases align to TRBD2. The V segment lost 2 bases and the J segment 6 bases; nucleotides outside the gene matches: 4. The CDR3 has 16 amino acids. Germline V gives CDR1 SGHTA, CDR2 FQGTGA. The CDR3 DNA reads as TGTGCCAGCAGCTTAGGACTAGCGGGAGTCGGAAACATTCAGTACTTC. Protein sequence: CASSLGLAGVGNIQYF.

Only a few counts were recorded for this clone. The chain joins TRBV10-1 to TRBJ2-7, with 11 bases aligning to TRBD2. Germline loops: CDR1 WNHNN, CDR2 SYGVQD (reference sequence). V shed 5 bases, J shed 3 bases, and the junction held 3 bases outside the gene matches. This CDR3 comprises 14 residues. CDR3 DNA: TGCGCCAGCAGTTCGGGGACTAGCGGCTACGAGCAGTACTTC. Translating gives CASSSGTSGYEQYF.

The chain carries TRBV4-2 and TRBJ1-2; the D gene is possibly TRBD1 (6 bases). V gave up 0 bases and J gave up 6 bases, with 14 bases separating them. In germline, CDR1 is LGHNA, CDR2 YNFKEQ. The CDR3 runs to 15 residues. The CDR3 loop reads CASSQEGGAMNGYTF. The CDR3 DNA reads as TGTGCCAGCAGCCAAGAAGGGGGGGCGATGAATGGCTACACCTTC.

The chain is built from TRBV25-1 and TRBJ2-2; no reliable D call. Germline lookup yields CDR1 MGHDK and CDR2 SYGVNS. This CDR3 contains 11 residues. The V and J ends lost 5 bases and 5 bases respectively, with 3 bases between them. This chain's CDR3 is CASSRTGELFF. CDR3 sequence (DNA): TGTGCCAGCAGTCGTACCGGGGAGCTGTTTTTT.

The chain combines TRBV28 with TRBJ1-1; unclear D gene. Germline V lookup: CDR1 MDHEN, CDR2 SYDVKM. There are 14 residues in the CDR3. Trimming pared 5 bases from V and 4 bases from J, leaving 14 bases between. This CDR3 is CASSQALSSTEAFF. The CDR3 coding sequence is TGTGCCAGCAGTCAAGCCCTGAGTAGCACTGAAGCTTTCTTT. The full variable domain, its missing parts supplied by reference TRBV28 and TRBJ1-1, is DVKVTQSSRYLVKRTGEKVFLECVQDMDHENMFWYRQDPGLGLRLIYFSYDVKMKEKGDIPEGYSVSREKKERFSLILESASTNQTSMYLCASSQALSSTEAFFGQGTRLTVV.

Comments on this clone: In the same sample, other DNA sequences code for this CDR3. J is TRBJ1-1 and V is TRBV5-1; no firm D call. CDR1 is SGHRS, CDR2 YFSETQ, per germline. The CDR3 length is 13 residues. V was clipped by 0 bases and J by 0 bases, with 3 bases between them. CDR3: CASSLGVNTEAFF. The CDR3 bases are TGCGCCAGCAGCTTGGGAGTGAACACTGAAGCTTTCTTT. Based on the CDR3 plus reference TRBV5-1 and TRBJ1-1, the full variable domain is KAGVTQTPRYLIKTRGQQVTLSCSPISGHRSVSWYQQTPGQGLQFLFEYFSETQRNKGNFPGRFSGRQFSNSRSEMNVSTLELGDSALYLCASSLGVNTEAFFGQGTRLTVV.

This sequence joins TRBV11-2 and TRBJ1-1; D unclear. Looked up from germline, CDR1 is SGHAT and CDR2 is FQNNGV. The V and J ends lost 5 bases and 3 bases respectively, with 10 bases between them. The CDR3 sequence is 13 residues long. CDR3 sequence (DNA): TGTGCCAGCAGCATAAACAGTTACACTGAAGCTTTCTTT. This codes for CASSINSYTEAFF.

This chain uses TRBV5-1 with TRBJ1-1; no clear D. The CDR3 is 11 residues long. Trimming took 5 bases from V and 1 from J, leaving 3 bases between them. CDR1 is SGHRS and CDR2 is YFSETQ in the germline V gene. CDR3 sequence reads: CASRRNTEAFF. The CDR3, as DNA: TGCGCCAGCAGGCGGAACACTGAAGCTTTCTTT.

The rearrangement links TRBV29-1 to TRBJ2-1, with D perhaps matching TRBD2 (6 bases). The germline CDR1 and CDR2 sequences are SQVTM and ANQGSEA. CDR3 size: 18 residues. Trimming took 7 bases from V and 5 from J, leaving 30 bases between them. CDR3 region: CSGSPGEYRLRSHNEQFF. In DNA form, the CDR3 reads TGCAGCGGTAGTCCGGGGGAGTACCGATTACGTTCTCACAATGAGCAGTTCTTC.

This clone has just one count. In DNA form, the CDR3 reads TGTGCCAGCAGGAGGACTAGCGGGAGAATCAGTGAGCAGTTCTTC. Amino acids: CASRRTSGRISEQFF. The chain employs TRBV28 and TRBJ2-1; 13 bases map to TRBD2. Germline V gives CDR1 MDHEN, CDR2 SYDVKM. V lost 6 bases and J lost 9; bases outside the gene matches: 8. The CDR3 runs to 15 residues.

In this sample, this clone turned up once. The chain joins TRBV12-5 to TRBJ2-1, with TRBD2 matching 12 bases. CDR3 length: 16 amino acids. The V segment lost 2 bases and the J segment 10 bases; nucleotides outside the gene matches: 9. The V gene's germline CDR1 is LGHNT and CDR2 FRNRAP. CDR3 coding DNA: TGTGCTAGTGGTTTGTCCTCTAGCGGGAGGGCCAGGGAGCAGTTCTTC. Translating it yields CASGLSSSGRAREQFF.

This chain uses TRBV7-9 with TRBJ2-5, with TRBD1 matching 11 bases. Germline lookup yields CDR1 SEHNR and CDR2 FQNEAQ (reference sequence). The CDR3 sequence is 17 residues long. The trim removed 1 base at V and 4 bases at J, leaving 8 bases unmatched. The CDR3: CASSLVVTDRGRETQYF. In DNA form, the CDR3 reads TGTGCCAGCAGCTTAGTGGTAACGGACAGGGGGCGAGAGACCCAGTACTTC.

In the case of this clone: This specimen includes other DNA sequences encoding the same CDR3. The rearrangement joins TRBV27 to TRBJ2-2; 11 bases are a match to TRBD2. This CDR3 has 17 residues. Trimming removed 1 base from V and 2 bases from J; junction bases left unmatched: 3. The germline gives CDR1 MNHEY, CDR2 SMNVEV (reference sequence). CDR3 in amino acids: CASSLFGTSGNTGELFF. The CDR3, as DNA: TGTGCCAGCAGTTTATTCGGGACTAGCGGAAACACCGGGGAGCTGTTTTTT.

The gene calls are TRBV19 and TRBJ2-2; TRBD2 might be the D (5 bases). The CDR3 covers 16 residues. V was trimmed by 5 bases and J by 4 bases, leaving 17 bases between them. Germline CDR1 and CDR2: LNHDA and SQIVND (reference sequence). Written as DNA, the CDR3 is TGTGCCAGTAGTGTTCCTGGACGGGGTTTCACCGGGGAGCTGTTTTTT. Translation gives CASSVPGRGFTGELFF.

The chain couples TRBV10-2 to TRBJ1-1; weak D call: TRBD1 (5 bases). V dropped 10 bases and J dropped 0 bases, with 12 bases sitting between them. The CDR3 contains 13 residues. Germline loops: CDR1 WSHSY, CDR2 SAAADI. The CDR3 DNA follows: TGCGCCACCTTGACAGCAATGAACACTGAAGCTTTCTTT. Protein: CATLTAMNTEAFF.